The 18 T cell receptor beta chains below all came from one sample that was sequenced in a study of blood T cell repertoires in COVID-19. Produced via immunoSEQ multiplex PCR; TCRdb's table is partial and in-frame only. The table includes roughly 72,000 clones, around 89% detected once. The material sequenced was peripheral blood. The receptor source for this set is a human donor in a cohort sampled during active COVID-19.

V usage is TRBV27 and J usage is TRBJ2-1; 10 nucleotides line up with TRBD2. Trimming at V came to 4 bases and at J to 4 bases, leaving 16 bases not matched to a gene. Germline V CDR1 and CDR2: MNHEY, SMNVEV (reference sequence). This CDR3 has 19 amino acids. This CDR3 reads CASSSPSSGSVNRYNEQFF. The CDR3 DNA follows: TGTGCCAGCAGTTCCCCCTCTAGCGGGAGCGTAAATCGGTACAATGAGCAGTTCTTC.

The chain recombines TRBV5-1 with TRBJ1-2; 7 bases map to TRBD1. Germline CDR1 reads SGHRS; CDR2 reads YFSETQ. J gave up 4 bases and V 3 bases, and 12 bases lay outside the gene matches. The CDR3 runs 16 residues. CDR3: CASSWSGGGGFYGYTF. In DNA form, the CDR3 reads TGCGCCAGCAGCTGGAGCGGGGGAGGGGGCTTCTATGGCTACACCTTC.

Here the CDR3 reads CASSKVLDRYNEQFF. The DNA of the CDR3 is TGTGCCAGCAGCAAAGTCTTGGACAGGTACAATGAGCAGTTCTTC. The rearrangement joins TRBV21-1 to TRBJ2-1; the DNA was not used to check the table's D call, TRBD1. TRBV21-1 represents a pseudogene. The CDR3 totals 15 residues.

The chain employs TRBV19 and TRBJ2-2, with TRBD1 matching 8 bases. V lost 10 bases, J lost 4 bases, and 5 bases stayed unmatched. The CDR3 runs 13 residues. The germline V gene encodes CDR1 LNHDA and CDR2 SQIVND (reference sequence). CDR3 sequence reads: CATDRGPTGELFF. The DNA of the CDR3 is TGTGCCACAGACAGGGGTCCCACCGGGGAGCTGTTTTTT.

The CDR3 is CASGSGQGNTEAFF. The CDR3 nucleotides read TGTGCTAGTGGTTCGGGACAGGGTAACACTGAAGCTTTCTTT. The chain links TRBV12-5 to TRBJ1-1, with 9 bases that match TRBD1. The CDR3 consists of 14 residues. The V segment lost 4 bases and the J segment 2 bases; nucleotides outside the gene matches: 2. From germline, CDR1 is LGHNT and CDR2 FRNRAP. The full variable domain, in which reference TRBV12-5 and TRBJ1-1 provide the parts outside the CDR3, is DARVTQTPRHKVTEMGQEVTMRCQPILGHNTVFWYRQTMMQGLELLAYFRNRAPLDDSGMPKDRFSAEMPDATLATLKIQPSEPRDSAVYFCASGSGQGNTEAFFGQGTRLTVV.

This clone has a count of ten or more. CDR3 in DNA: TGTGCCAGCAGCTTGCCCCAGGGTGGTTACAACACTGAAGCTTTCTTT. Translated, it gives CASSLPQGGYNTEAFF. The J gene is TRBJ1-1, the V gene TRBV5-6; possible D gene TRBD1, 5 bases. Trimming took off 1 base at V and 2 bases at J, with 15 bases between the two ends. The CDR3 consists of 16 residues. Germline lookup yields CDR1 SGHDT and CDR2 YYEEEE.

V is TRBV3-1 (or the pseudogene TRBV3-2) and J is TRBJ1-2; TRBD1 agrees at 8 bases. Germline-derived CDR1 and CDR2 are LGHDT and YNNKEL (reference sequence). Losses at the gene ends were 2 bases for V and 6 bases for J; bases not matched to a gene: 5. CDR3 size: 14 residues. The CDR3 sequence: CASSQRRQGNGYTF. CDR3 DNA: TGTGCCAGCAGCCAACGTCGACAGGGGAATGGCTACACCTTC.

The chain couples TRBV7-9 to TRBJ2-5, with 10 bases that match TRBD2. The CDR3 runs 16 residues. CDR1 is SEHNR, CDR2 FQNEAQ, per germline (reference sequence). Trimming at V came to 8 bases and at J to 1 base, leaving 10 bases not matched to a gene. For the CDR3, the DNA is TGTGCCAGCCGAAAGGTTAGCGGGAGGCCCCAAGAGACCCAGTACTTC. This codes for CASRKVSGRPQETQYF. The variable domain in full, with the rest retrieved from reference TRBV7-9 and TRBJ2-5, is DTGVSQNPRHKITKRGQNVTFRCDPISEHNRLYWYRQTLGQGPEFLTYFQNEAQLEKSRLLSDRFSAERPKGSFSTLEIQRTEQGDSAMYLCASRKVSGRPQETQYFGPGTRLLVL.

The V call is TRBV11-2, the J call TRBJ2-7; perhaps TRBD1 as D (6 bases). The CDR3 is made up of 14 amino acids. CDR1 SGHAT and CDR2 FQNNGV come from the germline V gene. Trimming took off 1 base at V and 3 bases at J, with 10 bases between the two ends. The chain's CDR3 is CASSLAQGIYEQYF. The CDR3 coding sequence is TGTGCCAGCAGCTTAGCTCAGGGGATCTACGAGCAGTACTTC.

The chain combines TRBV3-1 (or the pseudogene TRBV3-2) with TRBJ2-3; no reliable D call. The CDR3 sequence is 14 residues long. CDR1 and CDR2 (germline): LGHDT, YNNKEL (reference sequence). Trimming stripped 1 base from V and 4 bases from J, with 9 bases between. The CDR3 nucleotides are TGTGCCAGCAGCCAAGTGAGAGGTGCAGATACGCAGTATTTT. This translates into CASSQVRGADTQYF.

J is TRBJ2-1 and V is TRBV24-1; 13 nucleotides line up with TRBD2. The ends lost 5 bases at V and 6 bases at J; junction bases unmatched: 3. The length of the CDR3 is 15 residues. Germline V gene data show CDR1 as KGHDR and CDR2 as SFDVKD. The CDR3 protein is CATSAGLAGANEQFF. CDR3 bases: TGTGCCACCAGTGCCGGACTAGCGGGGGCCAATGAGCAGTTCTTC.

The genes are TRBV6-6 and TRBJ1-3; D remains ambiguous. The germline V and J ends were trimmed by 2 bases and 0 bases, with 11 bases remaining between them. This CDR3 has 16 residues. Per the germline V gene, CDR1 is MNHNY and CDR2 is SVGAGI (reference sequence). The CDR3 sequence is CASSYRVTTSGNTIYF. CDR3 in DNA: TGTGCCAGCAGTTACCGGGTAACAACCTCTGGAAACACCATATATTTT.

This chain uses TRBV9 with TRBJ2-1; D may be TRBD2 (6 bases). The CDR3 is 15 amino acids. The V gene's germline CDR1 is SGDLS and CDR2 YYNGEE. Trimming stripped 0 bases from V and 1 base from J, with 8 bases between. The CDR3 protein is CASSVGGGSYNEQFF. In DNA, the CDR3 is TGTGCCAGCAGCGTAGGTGGGGGGTCCTACAATGAGCAGTTCTTC.

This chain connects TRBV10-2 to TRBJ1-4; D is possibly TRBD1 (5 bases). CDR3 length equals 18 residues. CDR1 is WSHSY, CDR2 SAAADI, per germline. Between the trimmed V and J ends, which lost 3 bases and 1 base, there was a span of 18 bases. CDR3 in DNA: TGCGCCAGCAGTGACTCTCCTTTCGGCCAGGGAACTAATGAAAAACTGTTTTTT. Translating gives CASSDSPFGQGTNEKLFF.

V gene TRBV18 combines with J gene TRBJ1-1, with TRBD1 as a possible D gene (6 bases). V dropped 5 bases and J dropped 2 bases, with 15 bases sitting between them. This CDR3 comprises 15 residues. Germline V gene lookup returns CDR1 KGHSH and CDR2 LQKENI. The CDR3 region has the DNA TGTGCCAGCTCAACCACGACAGGAGGAAACACTGAAGCTTTCTTT. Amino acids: CASSTTTGGNTEAFF.

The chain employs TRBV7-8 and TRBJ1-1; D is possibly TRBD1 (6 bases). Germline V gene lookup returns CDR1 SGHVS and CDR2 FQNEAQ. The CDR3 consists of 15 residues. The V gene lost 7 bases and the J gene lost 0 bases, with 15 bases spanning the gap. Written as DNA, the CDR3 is TGTGCCAGCACCCCCAGGGGCCGCTTGAACACTGAAGCTTTCTTT. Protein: CASTPRGRLNTEAFF.

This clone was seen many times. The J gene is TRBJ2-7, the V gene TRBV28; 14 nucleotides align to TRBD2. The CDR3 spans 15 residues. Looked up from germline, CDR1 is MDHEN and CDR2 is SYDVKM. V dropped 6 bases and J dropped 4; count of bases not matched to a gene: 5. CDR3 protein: CASSWGLAGVYEQYF. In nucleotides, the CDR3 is TGTGCCAGCAGCTGGGGACTAGCGGGAGTTTACGAGCAGTACTTC.

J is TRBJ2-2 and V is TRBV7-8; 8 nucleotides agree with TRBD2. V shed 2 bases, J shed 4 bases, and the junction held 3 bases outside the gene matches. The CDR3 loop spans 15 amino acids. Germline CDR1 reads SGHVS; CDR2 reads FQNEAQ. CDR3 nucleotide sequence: TGTGCCAGCAGCTTATTCGGGGGGGGCACCGGGGAGCTGTTTTTT. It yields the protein CASSLFGGGTGELFF.